Here is one TCR beta chain with its context. No antigen is known for it. V was clipped by 7 bases and J by 2 bases, with 17 bases between them. The CDR3 has 15 amino acids. The germline V gene encodes CDR1 SGHVS and CDR2 FQNEAQ. The PCR ran on 60 Vbeta and 13 Jbeta primers. Sequenced by immunoSEQ multiplex PCR; TCRdb stores in-frame clones only, minus some. The top ten hold about 1.6% of the sample, which has around 200,000 clones, over 80% seen once. This sample was included in a study of cytomegalovirus exposure and HLA in healthy donors. General study findings and limits: In a later analysis, TCR beta V- and J-gene trimming was associated with a missense DCLRE1C variant. Per a later analysis, HLA-associated TCR beta chains showed more clonal expansion than other, equally common TCR beta chains.

V usage is TRBV7-8 and J usage is TRBJ1-1; D might be TRBD1 (6 bases). Sequences were obtained from PBMCs. This clonotype originated in a man aged 50-60 years in good health and CMV-seronegative. The CDR3 DNA sequence: TGTGCCAGCACTTCCTTAGGGGGTACAAACACTGAAGCTTTCTTT. The encoded protein is CASTSLGGTNTEAFF.